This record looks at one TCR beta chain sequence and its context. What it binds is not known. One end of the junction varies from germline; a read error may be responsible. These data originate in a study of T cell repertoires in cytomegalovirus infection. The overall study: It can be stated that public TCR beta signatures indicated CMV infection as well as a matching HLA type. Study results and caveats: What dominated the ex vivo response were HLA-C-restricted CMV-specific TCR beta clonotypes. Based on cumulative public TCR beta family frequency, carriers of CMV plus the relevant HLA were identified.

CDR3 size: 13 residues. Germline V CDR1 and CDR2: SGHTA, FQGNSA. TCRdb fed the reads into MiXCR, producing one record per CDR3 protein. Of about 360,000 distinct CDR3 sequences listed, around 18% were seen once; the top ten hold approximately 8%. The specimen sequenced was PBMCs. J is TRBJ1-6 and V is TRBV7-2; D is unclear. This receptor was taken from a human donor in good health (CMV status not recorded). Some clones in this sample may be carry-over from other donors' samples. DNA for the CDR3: TGTGCCAGCAGCCCGGACTTAAATTCACCCCTCACCTTT. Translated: CASSPDLNSPLTF.